This entry concerns a single TCR beta chain. TCRdb's copy holds only in-frame clones and misses some; the assay was immunoSEQ multiplex PCR. The sample carries over 150,000 clones, around 80% recorded once. The data were taken from a study of blood T cell repertoires in COVID-19. About the research overall: Sites in the United States, Italy and Spain provided acute and convalescent COVID-19 samples. T cells, B-cell-depleted T cells, or PBMCs supplied cDNA or gDNA.

Unmatched junction bases numbered 7, after V lost 3 bases and J lost 6 bases. This CDR3 contains 16 residues. From germline, CDR1 is LGHDT and CDR2 YNNKEL (reference sequence). The cohort comprised adults aged about 18 to 90 years residing in under 25 US areas. In Cohort 3, a recovered donor had either two negative PCRs, clearance, or symptom resolution. The clonotype originates from a man aged 45-60 years who had recovered from COVID-19. Sequencing was carried out using PBMCs or T cells enriched from blood (not recorded which). The rearrangement joins TRBV3-1 (or the pseudogene TRBV3-2) to TRBJ2-7, with 14 bases matching TRBD2. The CDR3 DNA is TGTGCCAGCAGCCAGGAACAGACTAGCGGGGGGGCCGAGCAGTACTTC. Translating it yields CASSQEQTSGGAEQYF.